This passage covers 30 T cell receptor beta chains from one sample sequenced in a study of T cell responses to AZD1222 COVID-19 vaccine. Produced via immunoSEQ multiplex PCR; TCRdb's table is partial and in-frame only. The profile shows about 93,000 clones, over 75% of them singletons. The material sequenced was peripheral blood, taken on day 0 of AZD1222 vaccination. Source of these receptors: an adult in good health.

The chain links TRBV19 to TRBJ2-6; D possibly corresponds to TRBD1 (6 bases). Germline V CDR1 and CDR2: LNHDA, SQIVND (reference sequence). V lost 3 bases and J 2 bases, leaving 8 bases between the germline ends. The CDR3 is made up of 15 amino acids. The CDR3 DNA reads as TGTGCCAGTAGTATGTACAGGGCTGGGGCCAACGTCCTGACTTTC. As protein: CASSMYRAGANVLTF.

The chain joins TRBV11-2 to TRBJ1-1; no firm D call. Trimming cost V 2 bases and J 3 bases, with 22 bases left between them. There are 18 residues in the CDR3. Germline CDR1 is SGHAT and CDR2 is FQNNGV. This CDR3 is CASSLPSIRYKRDTEAFF. The CDR3 nucleotides read TGTGCCAGCAGCTTACCCAGCATCAGGTATAAGCGGGACACTGAAGCTTTCTTT.

This chain uses TRBV23-1 with TRBJ2-7, with 12 bases fitting TRBD2. TRBV23-1 is noted as an ORF with a role that remains uncertain. The CDR3 totals 21 residues. The ends lost 5 bases at V and 2 bases at J; junction bases unmatched: 22. For the CDR3, the DNA is TGCGCCAGCAGTACCCTCCCCTGGACTAGCGGGGACACTGTGAGAGCCTACGAGCAGTACTTC. Its translation: CASSTLPWTSGDTVRAYEQYF.

The chain joins TRBV12-5 to TRBJ1-5; D not resolved. This CDR3 has 14 amino acids. V shed 1 base and J shed 1 base, with 5 bases lying between them. Germline CDR1 reads LGHNT; CDR2 reads FRNRAP. This CDR3 is CASGLAGSNQPQHF. The CDR3 coding sequence is TGTGCTAGTGGTTTGGCAGGAAGCAATCAGCCCCAGCATTTT.

The chain combines TRBV12-5 with TRBJ2-1; 7 nucleotides match TRBD1. V gave up 1 base and J gave up 4 bases; unmatched junction bases: 4. This CDR3 has 15 residues. The V gene's germline CDR1 is LGHNT and CDR2 FRNRAP. CDR3 amino acids: CASGLGNRGYNEQFF. Written as DNA, the CDR3 is TGTGCTAGTGGTTTGGGTAACAGGGGATACAATGAGCAGTTCTTC.

The V and J genes are TRBV28 and TRBJ2-7; D is perhaps TRBD2 (5 bases). V dropped 7 bases and J dropped 3 bases, with 13 bases sitting between them. This CDR3 region has 13 residues. The germline CDR1 and CDR2 sequences are MDHEN and SYDVKM. CDR3 loop: CASTAGGIYEQYF. The CDR3 coding sequence is TGTGCCAGCACCGCGGGCGGTATCTACGAGCAGTACTTC. Full variable domain (rest looked up from reference TRBV28 and TRBJ2-7): DVKVTQSSRYLVKRTGEKVFLECVQDMDHENMFWYRQDPGLGLRLIYFSYDVKMKEKGDIPEGYSVSREKKERFSLILESASTNQTSMYLCASTAGGIYEQYFGPGTRLTVT.

The rearrangement uses TRBV19 and TRBJ2-7; TRBD2 agrees at 12 bases. J was trimmed by 3 bases and V by 6 bases; bases with no gene match: 15. Germline-derived CDR1 and CDR2 are LNHDA and SQIVND (reference sequence). The CDR3 is 18 amino acids. CDR3 residues: CASRASGRALVLLYEQYF. DNA of the CDR3: TGTGCCAGTAGGGCTAGCGGGAGGGCCCTAGTTCTTCTCTACGAGCAGTACTTC.

The V and J genes are TRBV15 and TRBJ2-1, with a weak D call TRBD1 (6 bases). The CDR3 spans 14 residues. V lost 5 bases and J lost 6, with 14 bases in between. Germline loops: CDR1 LNHNV, CDR2 YYDKDF (reference sequence). CDR3 amino acids: CATSVGQISNEQFF. The CDR3 nucleotides read TGTGCCACCAGCGTCGGACAGATTTCCAATGAGCAGTTCTTC. Full variable domain (outside the CDR3, taken from reference TRBV15 and TRBJ2-1): DAMVIQNPRYQVTQFGKPVTLSCSQTLNHNVMYWYQQKSSQAPKLLFHYYDKDFNNEADTPDNFQSRRPNTSFCFLDIRSPGLGDTAMYLCATSVGQISNEQFFGPGTRLTVL.

The chain carries TRBV19 and TRBJ1-2; D uncertain. The V gene's germline CDR1 is LNHDA and CDR2 SQIVND (reference sequence). This CDR3 comprises 13 residues. V lost 3 bases, J lost 7 bases, and 12 bases lay in between. The CDR3 nucleotides are TGTGCCAGTAGTATGGCCCAGGTCCGTGGCTACACCTTC. This encodes CASSMAQVRGYTF.

The chain has TRBV15 and TRBJ1-5; 7 nucleotides agree with TRBD1. Per the germline V gene, CDR1 is LNHNV and CDR2 is YYDKDF (reference sequence). The junction had 6 bases not matched to a gene; V was cut back by 0 bases and J by 4 bases. This CDR3 is 16 amino acids long. The CDR3 spells CATSREVYRGNQPQHF. CDR3 bases: TGTGCCACCAGCAGAGAAGTTTACAGGGGAAATCAGCCCCAGCATTTT.

This rearrangement joins TRBV7-8 to TRBJ1-5, with D possibly TRBD1 on 5 matching bases. This CDR3 is 16 amino acids long. CDR1 is SGHVS and CDR2 is FQNEAQ in the germline V gene. The V end lost 5 bases, the J end lost 7 bases, and 21 bases lay between the germline ends. The CDR3 reads CASSPAPMGVGQPQHF. CDR3 bases: TGTGCCAGCAGCCCGGCTCCAATGGGGGTAGGGCAGCCCCAGCATTTT.

This rearrangement joins TRBV15 to TRBJ2-7; D might be TRBD1 (6 bases). Trimming removed 3 bases from V and 7 bases from J, with 22 bases in between. The CDR3 sequence is 16 residues long. Germline V CDR1 and CDR2: LNHNV, YYDKDF (reference sequence). CDR3 protein: CATSSWSGQGKEEQYF. CDR3 coding DNA: TGTGCCACCAGCAGTTGGTCAGGCCAGGGGAAGGAAGAGCAGTACTTC.

This chain connects TRBV9 to TRBJ1-1; D ambiguous. CDR3 length equals 14 residues. Germline V gene sequence: CDR1 SGDLS, CDR2 YYNGEE. Trimming pared 1 base from V and 4 bases from J, leaving 11 bases between. The CDR3 DNA sequence: TGTGCCAGCAGCGTATTCGGGTGGGGCACTGAAGCTTTCTTT. Translating gives CASSVFGWGTEAFF.

The rearrangement links TRBV6-2 or TRBV6-3 to TRBJ1-3; no reliable D call. CDR1 and CDR2 (germline): MNHEY, SVGEGT. V lost 2 bases and J lost 0, with 23 bases in between. The CDR3 covers 20 residues. The CDR3 spells CASSYGWGRRTALSGNTIYF. CDR3 DNA sequence: TGTGCCAGCAGTTACGGGTGGGGTCGGAGAACAGCCCTCTCTGGAAACACCATATATTTT.

This sequence joins TRBV27 and TRBJ1-6; possible D gene TRBD1, 5 bases. V dropped 6 bases and J dropped 5 bases, with 14 bases sitting between them. From germline, CDR1 is MNHEY and CDR2 SMNVEV (reference sequence). The CDR3 length is 15 residues. CDR3 protein: CASRGGTNNNSPLHF. CDR3 DNA sequence: TGTGCCAGCAGAGGAGGGACCAACAATAATTCACCCCTCCACTTT.

This clone occurred once. V is TRBV2 and J is TRBJ2-5; no clear D. The CDR3 sequence is 12 residues long. Germline V lookup: CDR1 SNHLY, CDR2 FYNNEI. Trimming took off 4 bases at V and 5 bases at J, with 8 bases between the two ends. The CDR3: CASSGGLETQYF. Here the CDR3 DNA reads TGTGCCAGCAGTGGGGGTTTGGAGACCCAGTACTTC.

This clone showed up just once. The CDR3 DNA reads TGTGCCTGGAAAGGAGCGGGAAACACCATATATTTT. Its translation: CAWKGAGNTIYF. This chain uses TRBV30 with TRBJ1-3; D remains unclear. The ends were cut back, 4 bases at V and 4 bases at J, with 8 bases in the middle. Per germline, CDR1 GTSNPN and CDR2 SVGIG (reference sequence). The CDR3 sequence is 12 residues long.

There are a few counts of this clone. At the DNA level, this CDR3 is encoded by other sequences in the same sample as well. The chain combines TRBV2 with TRBJ2-5; D is undetermined. The germline V gene has CDR1 SNHLY and CDR2 FYNNEI. V lost 8 bases to trimming and J lost 0 bases, with 7 bases between them. The CDR3 length is 12 residues. CDR3 residues: CASVGYQETQYF. The DNA for the CDR3 is TGTGCCAGCGTGGGGTACCAAGAGACCCAGTACTTC.

This chain links TRBV4-1 with TRBJ1-1; D is unclear. The V end was cut by 1 base, the J end by 9 bases, with 15 bases between. CDR3 size: 14 residues. Looked up from germline, CDR1 is MGHRA and CDR2 is YSYEKL. This CDR3 reads CASSQVSTNPKAFF. The CDR3 DNA follows: TGCGCCAGCAGCCAAGTCTCCACTAATCCCAAAGCTTTCTTT.

The chain couples TRBV18 to TRBJ2-7, with a weak D call TRBD2 (6 bases). Looked up from germline, CDR1 is KGHSH and CDR2 is LQKENI. V was clipped by 6 bases and J by 6 bases, with 15 bases between them. The length of the CDR3 is 13 residues. DNA for the CDR3: TGTGCCAGCTCCCCCCGGACGGAGGGCGAGCAGTACTTC. This gives the protein CASSPRTEGEQYF.

This chain links TRBV5-1 with TRBJ1-2; D is uncertain. The CDR3 runs to 17 residues. CDR1 is SGHRS and CDR2 is YFSETQ in the germline V gene. V lost 0 bases and J lost 5, with 20 bases in between. CDR3 loop: CASSLGSSGSLLYGYTF. The CDR3 DNA follows: TGCGCCAGCAGCTTGGGATCATCGGGGAGTCTATTGTATGGCTACACCTTC.

This chain connects TRBV5-1 to TRBJ2-5; D possibly corresponds to TRBD2 (6 bases). The CDR3 is 12 residues long. V lost 5 bases to trimming and J lost 5 bases, with 10 bases between them. Germline-derived CDR1 and CDR2 are SGHRS and YFSETQ. The CDR3 spells CASRSGRETQYF. The CDR3, as DNA: TGCGCCAGCAGATCAGGGAGGGAGACCCAGTACTTC.

This sequence joins TRBV11-1 and TRBJ2-7; D may be TRBD2 (6 bases). V was pared by 5 bases and J by 1 base, with 15 bases between. This CDR3 spans 15 amino acids. CDR1 is SGHAT, CDR2 FQDESV, per germline (reference sequence). The CDR3 region is CASSIGGVPSYEQYF. The CDR3 bases are TGTGCCAGCAGCATTGGCGGGGTCCCTTCCTACGAGCAGTACTTC.

The V call is TRBV18, the J call TRBJ2-5, with 8 bases fitting TRBD2. The CDR3 runs 16 residues. With 2 bases clipped from V and 1 base from J, the junction kept 6 bases outside the gene matches. Per the germline V gene, CDR1 is KGHSH and CDR2 is LQKENI. The CDR3 DNA is TGTGCCAGCTCACCAACTAGCGGAGCTTTCCAAGAGACCCAGTACTTC. Translated, it gives CASSPTSGAFQETQYF.

V is TRBV18 and J is TRBJ1-5, with 10 bases lining up with TRBD1. V lost 4 bases and J lost 7; bases outside the gene matches: 7. The CDR3 extends over 15 amino acids. CDR1 and CDR2 (germline): KGHSH, LQKENI. The CDR3 here is CASSLRTGGRQPQHF. The CDR3 nucleotides are TGTGCCAGCTCACTCAGGACAGGGGGAAGGCAGCCCCAGCATTTT.

CDR3 DNA: TGTGCCAGTAGTATAGGTTGGGAAAGCCCCTACAATGAGCAGTTCTTC. The encoded protein is CASSIGWESPYNEQFF. The chain has TRBV19 and TRBJ2-1; D is unclear. V was shortened by 1 base and J by 2 bases, with 12 bases between the two germline ends. There are 16 residues in the CDR3. CDR1 LNHDA and CDR2 SQIVND come from the germline V gene (reference sequence). Supplemented by reference TRBV19 and TRBJ2-1, the full variable domain reads DGGITQSPKYLFRKEGQNVTLSCEQNLNHDAMYWYRQDPGQGLRLIYYSQIVNDFQKGDIAEGYSVSREKKESFPLTVTSAQKNPTAFYLCASSIGWESPYNEQFFGPGTRLTVL.

The chain combines TRBV7-9 with TRBJ2-3; 9 bases match TRBD1. Germline CDR1 reads SEHNR; CDR2 reads FQNEAQ (reference sequence). The CDR3 is 12 amino acids. V shed 6 bases, J shed 13 bases, and the junction held 8 bases outside the gene matches. CDR3 residues: CASRWGQGEKYF. The CDR3 nucleotides are TGTGCCAGCAGATGGGGACAGGGCGAGAAGTATTTT.

The genes are TRBV6-5 and TRBJ1-2; D unresolved. CDR1 MNHEY and CDR2 SVGAGI come from the germline V gene. Trimming pared 7 bases from V and 3 bases from J, leaving 9 bases between. This CDR3 comprises 12 residues. The CDR3 DNA is TGTGCCAGCAACCACGGTGACTATGGCTACACCTTC. It is translated as CASNHGDYGYTF.

This rearrangement joins TRBV6-2 or TRBV6-3 to TRBJ2-7, with TRBD1 as a possible D gene (5 bases). V shed 2 bases and J shed 0 bases, with 8 bases lying between them. Germline CDR1 MNHEY, CDR2 SVGEGT. The CDR3 is made up of 14 amino acids. The CDR3 DNA reads TGTGCCAGCAGTTACGGCAGGGTCTCCTACGAGCAGTACTTC. Encoded protein: CASSYGRVSYEQYF.

This chain connects TRBV6-5 to TRBJ2-7, with D possibly matching TRBD1 (6 bases). Trimming stripped 2 bases from V and 2 bases from J, with 13 bases between. CDR1 is MNHEY, CDR2 SVGAGI, per germline. The CDR3 covers 15 residues. DNA of the CDR3: TGTGCCAGCAGTTACAAGGCAGGGGTTCCCTACGAGCAGTACTTC. As protein: CASSYKAGVPYEQYF.